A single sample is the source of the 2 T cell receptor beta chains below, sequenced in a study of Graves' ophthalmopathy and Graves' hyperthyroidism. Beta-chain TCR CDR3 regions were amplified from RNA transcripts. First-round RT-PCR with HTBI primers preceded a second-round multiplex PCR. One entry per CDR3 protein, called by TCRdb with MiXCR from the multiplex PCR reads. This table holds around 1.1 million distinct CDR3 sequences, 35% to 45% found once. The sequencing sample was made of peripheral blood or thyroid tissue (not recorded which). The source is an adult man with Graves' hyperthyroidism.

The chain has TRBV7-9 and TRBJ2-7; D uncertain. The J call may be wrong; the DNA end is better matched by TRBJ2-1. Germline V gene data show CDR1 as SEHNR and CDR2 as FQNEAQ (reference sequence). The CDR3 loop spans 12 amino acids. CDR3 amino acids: CASSSIRDEQFF. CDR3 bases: TGTGCCAGTAGTTCGATTCGTGACGAGCAGTTCTTC.

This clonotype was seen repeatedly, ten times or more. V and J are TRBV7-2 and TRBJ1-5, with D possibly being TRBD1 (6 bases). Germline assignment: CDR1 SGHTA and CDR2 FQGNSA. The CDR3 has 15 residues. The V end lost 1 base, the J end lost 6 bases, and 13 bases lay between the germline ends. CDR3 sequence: CASSLEGGRSQPQHF. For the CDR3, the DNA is TGTGCCAGCAGCTTAGAGGGGGGAAGGAGTCAGCCCCAGCATTTT.